Listed here are 23 T cell receptor beta chains from one sample, sequenced in a study of T cells in Graves' hyperthyroidism and ophthalmopathy. From RNA transcripts, TCR beta CDR3 regions were amplified. Primed by the HTBI set, a first-round RT-PCR was run on the TCR CDR3. TCRdb analysed the multiplex PCR reads with MiXCR anew, one entry per CDR3 protein. The sample has fewer than 500,000 distinct CDR3 sequences; roughly 15% are singletons. The sequenced material came from blood. These receptors came from a man aged 18 to 30 with Graves' ophthalmopathy.

This clonotype was seen ten or more times. V and J are TRBV5-1 and TRBJ1-1; no definite D call. The CDR3 covers 13 residues. Germline V CDR1 and CDR2: SGHRS, YFSETQ. V was pared by 4 bases and J by 0 bases, with 7 bases between. DNA of the CDR3: TGCGCCAGCAGCACGGAATTGAACACTGAAGCTTTCTTT. Protein sequence: CASSTELNTEAFF.

This clonotype was seen more than once but under ten times. The J gene is TRBJ1-5, the V gene TRBV7-9, with D unresolved. Germline CDR1 and CDR2: SEHNR and FQNEAQ (reference sequence). V was pared by 8 bases and J by 15 bases, with 17 bases between. This CDR3 is 11 amino acids long. The CDR3 bases are TGTGCCAGCGGCGGGCCGGGCGAATGGCATTTT. This codes for CASGGPGEWHF. The full variable domain, with the rest looked up from reference TRBV7-9 and TRBJ1-5, is DTGVSQNPRHKITKRGQNVTFRCDPISEHNRLYWYRQTLGQGPEFLTYFQNEAQLEKSRLLSDRFSAERPKGSFSTLEIQRTEQGDSAMYLCASGGPGEWHFGDGTRLSIL.

This clonotype was recorded many times. This rearrangement joins TRBV12-3 or TRBV12-4 to TRBJ2-5, with D unresolved. This CDR3 is built from 15 residues. V lost 3 bases and J lost 5, with 16 bases in between. In DNA, the CDR3 is TGTGCCAGCAGTTTCCTCGGTCCCCGCGTGGAGACCCAGTACTTC. Its translation: CASSFLGPRVETQYF.

The table lists this clonotype with many counts. This chain uses TRBV12-3 or TRBV12-4 with TRBJ2-2; D gene uncertain. This CDR3 has 15 residues. Trimming shortened V by 5 bases and J by 6 bases, and 16 bases separated the two germline ends. The chain's CDR3 is CASSPGELRAGELFF. The CDR3 DNA is TGTGCCAGCAGTCCAGGAGAACTTCGAGCCGGGGAGCTGTTTTTT.

The rearrangement joins TRBV27 to TRBJ2-7; unclear D gene. The CDR3 totals 13 residues. The germline V gene has CDR1 MNHEY and CDR2 SMNVEV (reference sequence). The ends were cut back, 6 bases at V and 1 base at J, with 10 bases in the middle. CDR3 bases: TGTGCCAGCAGCTCTCGGCCTTCCTACGAGCAGTACTTC. Its translation: CASSSRPSYEQYF.

Remarks on this clonotype: A much larger clone lies one base from this, so it may be a read error. This chain links TRBV30 with TRBJ1-6; the D gene is possibly TRBD1 (5 bases). The length of the CDR3 is 13 residues. V lost 5 bases to trimming and J lost 7 bases, with 12 bases between them. CDR1 and CDR2 (germline): GTSNPN, SVGIG (reference sequence). In DNA form, the CDR3 reads TGTGCCTGGGGCGGGGCGGTCAATTCACCCCTCCACTTT. Amino acid sequence: CAWGGAVNSPLHF.

There are a few counts of this clonotype. The chain links TRBV5-1 to TRBJ2-7; 12 bases map to TRBD2. V gave up 3 bases and J gave up 0 bases; unmatched junction bases: 22. This CDR3 spans 22 amino acids. The germline gives CDR1 SGHRS, CDR2 YFSETQ. CDR3 sequence (DNA): TGCGCCAGCAGCTGGGGACTAGCGGGTGAGATGGGGACGGGCCCCAGCTCCTACGAGCAGTACTTC. This sequence encodes CASSWGLAGEMGTGPSSYEQYF.

This clonotype was detected a few times. The rearrangement uses TRBV30 and TRBJ2-1; 9 bases line up with TRBD2. The CDR3 contains 13 residues. The germline V gene has CDR1 GTSNPN and CDR2 SVGIG (reference sequence). The trim removed 5 bases at V and 4 bases at J, leaving 3 bases unmatched. Written as DNA, the CDR3 is TGTGCCTGGGGGCGGGGGGGATACAATGAGCAGTTCTTC. Its translation: CAWGRGGYNEQFF.

V usage is TRBV5-1 and J usage is TRBJ2-6, with 10 bases identical to TRBD1. The CDR3 runs 17 residues. V lost 0 bases, J lost 2 bases, and 2 bases stayed unmatched. Looked up from germline, CDR1 is SGHRS and CDR2 is YFSETQ. Here the CDR3 reads CASSLGQGATGANVLTF. In DNA form, the CDR3 reads TGCGCCAGCAGCTTGGGACAGGGGGCTACTGGGGCCAACGTCCTGACTTTC.

This clonotype was found many times. This chain links TRBV2 with TRBJ1-2; 7 nucleotides agree with TRBD1. CDR1 and CDR2 (germline): SNHLY, FYNNEI. V shed 6 bases, J shed 5 bases, and the junction held 6 bases outside the gene matches. CDR3 length equals 13 residues. This CDR3 reads CASRGGRVYGYTF. As DNA, the CDR3 is TGTGCCAGCAGAGGGGGCAGGGTTTATGGCTACACCTTC.

This clonotype was seen ten or more times. The chain combines TRBV29-1 with TRBJ2-2; D is possibly TRBD1 (5 bases). V shed 5 bases and J shed 0 bases, with 7 bases lying between them. Germline CDR1 is SQVTM and CDR2 is ANQGSEA. This CDR3 is built from 13 residues. The CDR3 sequence: CSVYRTNTGELFF. DNA for the CDR3: TGCAGCGTTTACAGGACGAACACCGGGGAGCTGTTTTTT.

The CDR3 reads CASSEGGIYTGELFF. DNA for the CDR3: TGCGCCAGCAGTGAGGGAGGGATTTACACCGGGGAGCTGTTTTTT. This chain connects TRBV10-2 to TRBJ2-2; D is possibly TRBD2 (6 bases). V lost 2 bases and J lost 3, with 10 bases in between. The CDR3 extends over 15 amino acids. Germline CDR1 reads WSHSY; CDR2 reads SAAADI.

This clonotype came up many times. V and J are TRBV5-1 and TRBJ1-2; D is perhaps TRBD1 (6 bases). Germline-derived CDR1 and CDR2 are SGHRS and YFSETQ. The CDR3 consists of 14 residues. Trimming pared 0 bases from V and 6 bases from J, leaving 12 bases between. The CDR3 DNA reads TGCGCCAGCAGCTTGGGACACACAGGGAATGGCTACACCTTC. Residues: CASSLGHTGNGYTF. Based on the CDR3 plus reference TRBV5-1 and TRBJ1-2, the full variable domain is KAGVTQTPRYLIKTRGQQVTLSCSPISGHRSVSWYQQTPGQGLQFLFEYFSETQRNKGNFPGRFSGRQFSNSRSEMNVSTLELGDSALYLCASSLGHTGNGYTFGSGTRLTVV.

This clonotype came up many times. This chain connects TRBV12-5 to TRBJ1-2; D unclear. This CDR3 has 13 residues. The germline V and J ends were trimmed by 2 bases and 2 bases, with 6 bases remaining between them. Germline CDR1 reads LGHNT; CDR2 reads FRNRAP. This CDR3 is CASGLYVNYGYTF. The CDR3 DNA reads TGTGCTAGTGGTTTGTACGTAAACTATGGCTACACCTTC.

Details on this clonotype: A much larger clone is a single base away; this may be a read error. It is likely a read error, because the conserved phenylalanine at the end of the CDR3 is missing. The gene calls are TRBV7-8 and TRBJ1-2; no clear D. Per germline, CDR1 SGHVS and CDR2 FQNEAQ. The CDR3 has 15 residues. CDR3 sequence (DNA): TGTGCCAGCACCTTAAGGACTGAAGGGAACTATGGCTACACCCTC. Amino acid sequence: CASTLRTEGNYGYTL.

This clonotype showed up many times. The rearrangement uses TRBV5-6 and TRBJ2-3, with D possibly matching TRBD1 (6 bases). V was trimmed by 3 bases and J by 0 bases, leaving 11 bases between them. Per germline, CDR1 SGHDT and CDR2 YYEEEE. This CDR3 has 15 residues. CDR3 amino acids: CASSWDTGSTDTQYF. CDR3 sequence (DNA): TGTGCCAGCAGCTGGGACACCGGAAGCACAGATACGCAGTATTTT.

In this sample, this clonotype turned up a few times. V usage is TRBV18 and J usage is TRBJ1-5; TRBD1 matches 7 bases. Germline CDR1 KGHSH, CDR2 LQKENI. The CDR3 runs to 15 residues. Germline trimming cut 3 bases from V and 2 bases from J; bases unmatched to any gene: 4. The CDR3: CASSPTGNRNQPQHF. CDR3 sequence (DNA): TGTGCCAGCTCACCGACAGGGAACCGCAATCAGCCCCAGCATTTT.

This clonotype was recorded many times. CDR3 in amino acids: CSVDGVADTEAFF. The CDR3 DNA reads as TGCAGCGTTGACGGTGTGGCTGACACTGAAGCTTTCTTT. The chain uses TRBV29-1 and TRBJ1-1; D is unresolved. Trimming pared 3 bases from V and 3 bases from J, leaving 11 bases between. The CDR3 runs 13 residues. Germline-derived CDR1 and CDR2 are SQVTM and ANQGSEA.

This clonotype was recorded at least ten times. The chain joins TRBV2 to TRBJ1-5; no clear D. The CDR3 loop spans 13 amino acids. Per germline, CDR1 SNHLY and CDR2 FYNNEI. V lost 10 bases to trimming and J lost 0 bases, with 10 bases between them. CDR3 nucleotide sequence: TGTGCCACCTGCCGGGATAGCAATCAGCCCCAGCATTTT. It yields the protein CATCRDSNQPQHF.

This rearrangement joins TRBV19 to TRBJ1-1; 12 bases match TRBD1. This CDR3 has 17 residues. CDR1 is LNHDA, CDR2 SQIVND, per germline (reference sequence). The junction had 12 bases not matched to a gene; V was cut back by 6 bases and J by 4 bases. CDR3 sequence: CASRVWEGTGGVTEAFF. The CDR3 bases are TGTGCCAGTAGGGTATGGGAGGGGACAGGGGGCGTCACTGAAGCTTTCTTT.

This clonotype was observed at least ten times. The J gene is TRBJ2-7, the V gene TRBV6-1, with TRBD1 matching over 9 bases. V trimming: 5 bases; J trimming: 6 bases; junction bases outside the gene matches: 14. Germline V CDR1 and CDR2: MNHNS, SASEGT. CDR3 length: 16 residues. DNA for the CDR3: TGTGCCAGCAGTCATCAGGGACAGGGTGAGGAATGCGAGCAGTACTTC. It codes for CASSHQGQGEECEQYF.

This clonotype was counted at least ten times. The rearrangement links TRBV5-1 to TRBJ2-7, with D perhaps assigned TRBD1 or TRBD2 (5 bases each). In germline, CDR1 is SGHRS, CDR2 YFSETQ. This CDR3 is 14 amino acids long. Trimming cost V 0 bases and J 3 bases, with 10 bases left between them. CDR3 region: CASSLEGTDYEQYF. Written as DNA, the CDR3 is TGCGCCAGCAGCTTGGAGGGGACGGACTACGAGCAGTACTTC.

In its sample, this clonotype was seen many times. The rearrangement joins TRBV7-9 to TRBJ2-1; D is uncertain. Per germline, CDR1 SEHNR and CDR2 FQNEAQ (reference sequence). This CDR3 has 12 amino acids. Trimming stripped 4 bases from V and 6 bases from J, with 7 bases between. This CDR3 reads CASSSGGNEQFF. The CDR3 bases are TGTGCCAGCAGCTCCGGTGGCAATGAGCAGTTCTTC.